These T cell receptor beta chains were read from a single sample in a study of blood T cell repertoires in COVID-19. TCRdb's table, derived via immunoSEQ multiplex PCR, lists solely in-frame clones and lacks some. The repertoire holds a few hundred thousand clones, with about four fifths as singletons. Sequences were obtained from PBMCs or T cells enriched from blood (not recorded which). The source of these receptors is a man aged 45-65 years who had recovered from COVID-19. Both conserved end residues are part of each CDR3.

>TRBV19|TRBJ2-3
CASSSRGQQDTQYF
>TRBV9|TRBJ2-7
CASSATSGTVYEQYF
>TRBV19|TRBJ1-5
CASMEQGHNQPQHF
>TRBV6-5|TRBJ1-3
CASSYSKQGGNTIYF
>TRBV11-2|TRBJ2-2
CASSRGSFANTGELFF
>TRBV4-3|TRBJ1-1
CASSLERGTEAFF
>TRBV27|TRBJ2-7
CASSAPPGTATYYEQYF
>TRBV6-5|TRBJ2-7
CASKTSGSYEQYF
>TRBV5-8|TRBJ1-1
CASSLYRVPAAFF
>TRBV10-1|TRBJ1-1
CASSESGQNTEAFF
>TRBV6-5|TRBJ1-2
CASRTGESYGYTF
>TRBV3-1/TRBV3-2|TRBJ2-5
CASSLVRGRSETQYF
>TRBV5-5|TRBJ2-7
CASSRRGAPNEQYF
>TRBV28|TRBJ1-5
CASSPTGAGINQPQHF
>TRBV28|TRBJ2-5
CASSGTSALGETQYF
>TRBV10-3|TRBJ1-4
CAISVRGQQNEKLFF
>TRBV3-1/TRBV3-2|TRBJ2-1
CASSLARQGAEQFF
>TRBV10-2|TRBJ2-1
CASRGGLAGLGRNNEQFF
>TRBV18|TRBJ2-5
CASSQGGETQYF
>TRBV7-2|TRBJ2-3
CASSLVRGGPQYF